This T cell receptor beta chain was documented in a study of cytomegalovirus exposure and HLA in healthy donors. Turning to the study itself: Among about 179 million T cells, an earlier analysis found 90 million to 130 million unique TCR beta sequences. Study-level findings and limits: Association of some 18,000 TCR beta sequences with HLA alleles was found at 0.05 false discovery rate in a later analysis. HLA-A and HLA-B allele assignments for most subjects were reportedly predicted accurately using TCR beta sequences.

V was trimmed by 2 bases and J by 7 bases, leaving 13 bases between them. Germline V gene lookup returns CDR1 SGHNT and CDR2 YYREEE (reference sequence). CDR3 size: 14 residues. Concerning this clone: What it binds is unknown.

Amplification used 60 Vbeta primers and 13 Jbeta primers. Data came from immunoSEQ multiplex PCR; TCRdb stores just in-frame clones and leaves some out. The sample holds about 110,000 clones, around 70% seen once. Whereas donors were nominally healthy upon sampling, unrecorded immune exposures were probable. Sequencing was done on a sample of PBMCs. The chain recombines TRBV5-4 with TRBJ2-1, with a tentative D call TRBD1 (5 bases). The clonotype comes from a boy between 10 and 17 years old in good health and CMV-seronegative. CDR3 sequence reads: CASSFQTVSNEQFF. Written as DNA, the CDR3 is TGTGCCAGCAGCTTCCAGACAGTGTCTAATGAGCAGTTCTTC.